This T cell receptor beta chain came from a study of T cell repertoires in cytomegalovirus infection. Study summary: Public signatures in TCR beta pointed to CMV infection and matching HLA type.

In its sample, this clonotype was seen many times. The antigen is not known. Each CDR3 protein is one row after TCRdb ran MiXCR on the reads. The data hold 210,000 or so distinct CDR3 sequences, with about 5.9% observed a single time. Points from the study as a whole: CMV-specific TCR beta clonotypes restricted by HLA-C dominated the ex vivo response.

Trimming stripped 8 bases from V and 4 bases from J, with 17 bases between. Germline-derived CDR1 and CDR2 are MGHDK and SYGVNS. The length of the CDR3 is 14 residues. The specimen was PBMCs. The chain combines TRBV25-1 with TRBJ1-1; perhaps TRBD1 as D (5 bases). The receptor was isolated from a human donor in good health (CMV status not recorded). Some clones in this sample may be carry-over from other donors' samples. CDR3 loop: CASGGAWDGTEAFF. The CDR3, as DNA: TGTGCCAGCGGGGGTGCATGGGACGGCACTGAAGCTTTCTTT.